The clone carrying this T cell receptor beta chain was counted between two and nine times. The sample comes from a study of blood T cell repertoires in COVID-19. Data came from immunoSEQ multiplex PCR; TCRdb stores just in-frame clones and leaves some out. The sample contains some 390,000 clones, over 75% of which appear only once. The CDR3 runs to 16 residues. V was cut by 5 bases and J by 4 bases, with 15 bases left in between. CDR1 and CDR2 from the germline V gene are SGHAT and FQNNGV. The V and J genes are TRBV11-2 and TRBJ2-6; TRBD1 is a possible D gene (5 bases). Sequencing was carried out using peripheral blood. This TCR was sampled from a woman aged 55 to 70 with COVID-19, enrolled during active disease. CDR3: CASSAQQATGANVLTF. The CDR3 region has the DNA TGTGCCAGCAGCGCCCAACAGGCTACCGGGGCCAACGTCCTGACTTTC.